This T cell receptor (beta chain) is drawn from a study of blood T cells in healthy people across ages. Looking at the study overall: Template switching captured about one barcoded beta molecule per two T cells. General observations from the study: Per million T cells, TCR beta diversity dropped roughly linearly as age increased.

A second PCR, run for about 6 to 12 cycles, used a sample-barcoded 5' primer plus a J-beta primer mix. Template switching added a 12-random-nucleotide identifier to every cDNA molecule. From the 5' RACE reads, TCRdb called clonotypes with MiXCR, one entry per CDR3 protein. This repertoire shows some 1.5 million distinct CDR3 sequences, approximately 28% found once; its top ten account for over 7%. CDR1 is MDHEN and CDR2 is SYDVKM in the germline V gene. The CDR3 contains 18 residues. This clonotype was recorded a few times. Its antigen is not identified. A read error may produce the germline difference seen at one junction end.

The sequenced sample consisted of blood. J is TRBJ2-6 and V is TRBV28; 7 positions match TRBD1. This TCR came from a young woman in good health. CDR3 protein: CASSLLDGTVSGTNVLTF. The CDR3 region has the DNA TGTGCCAGCAGTTTACTCGACGGGACAGTTTCTGGGACCAACGTCCTGACTTTC.